This T cell receptor beta chain stems from a study of T cell responses to AZD1222 COVID-19 vaccine. General observations from the study: Unmutated variant regions are reportedly targeted by nearly half of spike-specific TCRs. Vaccine-associated CD4 TCRs spanned spike, dominant at 160-218 and 743-854. Clonal diversity was possibly underestimated, and the donors were mostly white British, with more females. All repertoire sampling was performed exclusively after the peak T cell response.

Clones were sequenced by immunoSEQ multiplex PCR, and TCRdb holds only the in-frame ones, with some missing. The sample lists over 65,000 clones; 85% to 90% were seen once. With 2 bases removed from V and 8 bases from J, the gap between germline ends came to 13 bases. Germline CDR1 and CDR2: MNHEY and SMNVEV (reference sequence). This CDR3 has 15 residues. A note on this clone: Its specificity is unknown.

Here the sequenced sample was peripheral blood, taken on day 0 of AZD1222 vaccination. This receptor was taken from an adult in good health. J is TRBJ1-6 and V is TRBV27; perhaps TRBD1 as D (6 bases). CDR3 nucleotide sequence: TGTGCCAGCAGTTTAAGGTACAGGGAGGATTCACCCCTCCACTTT. This gives the protein CASSLRYREDSPLHF.